This T cell receptor beta chain was identified during a study of spatial heterogeneity in lung cancer. This clonotype was detected ten times or more. The CDR3 has 15 amino acids. V gave up 0 bases and J gave up 6 bases, with 15 bases separating them. Per germline, CDR1 SGHRS and CDR2 YFSETQ. Time point meaning: sample taken at primary tumor resection. Unsorted whole RNA of tumor, nontumor lung or frozen PBMC was sequenced. Untreated early-stage non-small cell lung cancer patients, around 72 in total, were the donors. Every TCR cDNA molecule bore a unique molecular identifier. From the 5' RACE reads, TCRdb called clonotypes with MiXCR, one entry per CDR3 protein. The table shows almost 75,000 distinct CDR3 sequences, with 13% occurring only once.

This TCR was recovered from a male donor with early-stage non-small cell lung cancer. V gene TRBV5-1 combines with J gene TRBJ1-1; a possible D gene is TRBD1 (5 bases). Sequences were derived from PBMCs, sampled at surgery. CDR3 nucleotide sequence: TGCGCCAGCAGCTTGGCCGCAGGGTTTGGCGCTGAAGCTTTCTTT. Its translation is CASSLAAGFGAEAFF. The full variable domain, rest sourced from reference TRBV5-1 and TRBJ1-1, is KAGVTQTPRYLIKTRGQQVTLSCSPISGHRSVSWYQQTPGQGLQFLFEYFSETQRNKGNFPGRFSGRQFSNSRSEMNVSTLELGDSALYLCASSLAAGFGAEAFFGQGTRLTVV.